This passage covers 14 T cell receptor beta chains from one sample sequenced in a study of response to subunit inactivated influenza vaccine. In TCRdb, the RT-PCR reads were re-called with MiXCR into one record per CDR3 protein. The table shows more than 400,000 distinct CDR3 sequences, with approximately 7.7% occurring only once. This specimen was PBMCs from blood, taken less than 30 months after vaccination. These receptors originate from a man between 50 and 69 years old who received an inactivated influenza vaccine.

Only a few counts were recorded for this clonotype. The CDR3 is CASSSAGNVAKNIQYF. CDR3 nucleotides: TGTGCCAGCAGCTCTGCAGGGAACGTAGCCAAAAACATTCAGTACTTC. J is TRBJ2-4 and V is TRBV28; D is perhaps TRBD1 (5 bases). CDR3 length: 16 amino acids. From germline, CDR1 is MDHEN and CDR2 SYDVKM. V lost 6 bases and J 0 bases, leaving 15 bases between the germline ends.

This clonotype was found a few times. The chain links TRBV29-1 to TRBJ2-5; D not certain. From germline, CDR1 is SQVTM and CDR2 ANQGSEA. CDR3 size: 12 residues. The V gene lost 4 bases and the J gene lost 1 base, with 7 bases spanning the gap. The CDR3: CSVGKGQETQYF. The CDR3 DNA reads TGCAGCGTTGGCAAGGGCCAAGAGACCCAGTACTTC.

The sample holds many counts of this clonotype. The CDR3 region has the DNA TGTGCCAGCAGCTGGCCCCCAATTATCAGGGCACCCTCCTACAATGAGCAGTTCTTC. It yields the protein CASSWPPIIRAPSYNEQFF. V gene TRBV6-2 or TRBV6-3 combines with J gene TRBJ2-1, with D perhaps matching TRBD1 (5 bases). The CDR3 contains 19 residues. The V and J ends lost 6 bases and 0 bases respectively, with 24 bases between them. Germline values: CDR1 MNHEY, CDR2 SVGEGT.

This clonotype has only a few counts. CDR3 bases: TGTGCCAGCAGCCCCGACCGCTATTCCTACAATGAGCAGTTCTTC. Residues: CASSPDRYSYNEQFF. The rearrangement uses TRBV7-9 and TRBJ2-1, with D unclear. Per the germline V gene, CDR1 is SEHNR and CDR2 is FQNEAQ (reference sequence). V dropped 5 bases and J dropped 1 base, with 12 bases sitting between them. This CDR3 is built from 15 residues.

The chain combines TRBV6-1 with TRBJ2-2; 15 nucleotides line up with TRBD2. Germline CDR1 reads MNHNS; CDR2 reads SASEGT. Trimming removed 4 bases from V and 9 bases from J; junction bases left unmatched: 6. CDR3 length: 16 residues. The CDR3 region is CASSVGLAGGGRELFF. DNA of the CDR3: TGTGCCAGCAGTGTGGGACTAGCGGGAGGAGGAAGGGAGCTGTTTTTT.

This clonotype was seen a few times. The chain uses TRBV2 and TRBJ2-2, with unresolved D. The CDR3 length is 14 residues. V was trimmed by 4 bases and J by 7 bases, leaving 13 bases between them. Germline CDR1 reads SNHLY; CDR2 reads FYNNEI. CDR3: CASSARPDVGELFF. The CDR3 DNA reads as TGTGCCAGCAGTGCCAGACCCGACGTCGGGGAGCTGTTTTTT.

The chain uses TRBV5-1 and TRBJ2-5; D is perhaps TRBD1 or TRBD2 (6 bases each). From germline, CDR1 is SGHRS and CDR2 YFSETQ. This CDR3 has 16 amino acids. V lost 4 bases to trimming and J lost 5 bases, with 21 bases between them. Written as DNA, the CDR3 is TGCGCCAGCAGCCGCGGGACATGGGCAGTTTCTGAGACCCAGTACTTC. This codes for CASSRGTWAVSETQYF.

This clonotype was observed many times. V gene TRBV5-1 combines with J gene TRBJ2-5; D assignment may be TRBD1 or TRBD2 (5 bases each). Germline V gene lookup returns CDR1 SGHRS and CDR2 YFSETQ. Deletions cut 4 bases from V and 5 bases from J, with 12 bases between. The CDR3 consists of 13 residues. CDR3 residues: CASSPGARETQYF. The CDR3 DNA sequence: TGCGCCAGCAGCCCCGGGGCCCGGGAGACCCAGTACTTC.

This sequence joins TRBV20-1 and TRBJ1-1; perhaps TRBD1 as D (5 bases). Germline values: CDR1 DFQATT, CDR2 SNEGSKA (reference sequence). There are 13 residues in the CDR3. V was shortened by 6 bases and J by 6 bases, with 17 bases between the two germline ends. The CDR3 spells CSALTVSSPEAFF. CDR3 nucleotides: TGCAGTGCCCTGACAGTATCGTCTCCTGAAGCTTTCTTT.

This clonotype was found many times. The chain couples TRBV3-1 to TRBJ2-7; D gene uncertain. V was cut by 3 bases and J by 2 bases, with 8 bases left in between. This CDR3 has 13 amino acids. Germline V gene lookup returns CDR1 LGHDT and CDR2 YNNKEL (reference sequence). The CDR3 DNA reads as TGTGCCAGCAGCCAGGAAGGTCCCTACGAGCAGTACTTC. It codes for CASSQEGPYEQYF.

This clonotype was picked up a small number of times. This chain's CDR3 is CASSLIGEGLYEQYF. CDR3 bases: TGTGCCAGCAGTTTGATCGGGGAGGGCCTATACGAGCAGTACTTC. The gene calls are TRBV27 and TRBJ2-7, with 7 bases that match TRBD2. Germline CDR1 and CDR2: MNHEY and SMNVEV (reference sequence). CDR3 length equals 15 residues. V gave up 3 bases and J gave up 4 bases; unmatched junction bases: 9.

For the CDR3, the DNA is TGCAGCGTTGCTGACAGGGGGCTCGCTAACGAGCAGTACTTC. Protein product: CSVADRGLANEQYF. V and J are TRBV29-1 and TRBJ2-7; 10 nucleotides line up with TRBD1. With 4 bases clipped from V and 5 bases from J, the junction kept 8 bases outside the gene matches. Germline V lookup: CDR1 SQVTM, CDR2 ANQGSEA. This CDR3 spans 14 amino acids.

The chain combines TRBV30 with TRBJ2-7; a weak D match, TRBD1 (6 bases). V dropped 3 bases and J dropped 5 bases, with 11 bases sitting between them. The CDR3 totals 12 residues. CDR1 is GTSNPN, CDR2 SVGIG, per germline (reference sequence). The CDR3 here is CAWSQGWDEQYF. The CDR3 DNA follows: TGTGCCTGGAGCCAGGGGTGGGACGAGCAGTACTTC.

This clonotype was observed at least ten times. The chain's CDR3 is CASNREPYNEQFF. The CDR3 DNA reads TGTGCCAGCAACAGGGAACCCTACAATGAGCAGTTCTTC. This rearrangement joins TRBV2 to TRBJ2-1, with D maybe TRBD1 (6 bases). Between the trimmed V and J ends, which lost 7 bases and 2 bases, there was a span of 9 bases. The CDR3 contains 13 residues. Germline V gene sequence: CDR1 SNHLY, CDR2 FYNNEI.